This TCR beta chain was obtained from a study of T cell changes during pregnancy in multiple sclerosis. The table came from immunoSEQ multiplex PCR; TCRdb's copy has only in-frame clones and leaves some out. The data contain around 100,000 clones, approximately 90% of them singletons. Germline lookup yields CDR1 MNHNS and CDR2 SASEGT. V shed 3 bases, J shed 7 bases, and the junction held 10 bases outside the gene matches. The CDR3 loop spans 17 amino acids. The chain links TRBV6-1 to TRBJ2-2; the match to TRBD2 covers 11 bases. The sequence was obtained from a female donor with multiple sclerosis, enrolled in a pregnancy study. Sequenced material: peripheral blood, taken in the third trimester of pregnancy. The CDR3 DNA follows: TGTGCCAGCAGTGATTATCCTAGCGGGGGGTTAAGCGGGGAGCTGTTTTTT. Protein product: CASSDYPSGGLSGELFF.